The 2 T cell receptor beta chains presented below share a single source sample, sequenced in a study of T cell responses to AZD1222 COVID-19 vaccine. Profiled with immunoSEQ multiplex PCR; TCRdb holds only in-frame clones, not every one. The table includes 95,000 to 100,000 clones, 70% to 90% detected once. Material: peripheral blood, obtained 28 days after the second AZD1222 dose. The origin of the receptors is an adult who received the AZD1222 COVID-19 vaccine.

The chain links TRBV5-4 to TRBJ2-2; 14 bases are shared with TRBD2. Germline V gene lookup returns CDR1 SGHNT and CDR2 YYREEE (reference sequence). J lost 6 bases, V lost 4 bases, and 5 bases had no gene match. This CDR3 comprises 16 residues. Here the CDR3 DNA reads TGTGCCAGCAGCGGACTAGCGGGAGGTGTCGCCGGGGAGCTGTTTTTT. It specifies CASSGLAGGVAGELFF.

The J gene is TRBJ2-5, the V gene TRBV4-1, with TRBD2 identical over 14 bases. The V and J ends lost 4 bases and 4 bases, in that order; junction bases with no gene match: 8. Germline V lookup: CDR1 MGHRA, CDR2 YSYEKL. The CDR3 contains 17 residues. CDR3 residues: CASSLRGLAGEGETQYF. CDR3 in DNA: TGCGCCAGCAGCCTGAGGGGACTAGCGGGAGAAGGAGAGACCCAGTACTTC.